Included here is one T cell receptor (beta chain) sequence, with context. Only in-frame clones appear in the TCRdb table, and some are missing; sequencing was by immunoSEQ multiplex PCR. This table has some 700,000 clones, approximately 90% appearing once. The sample originates from a study of blood T cell repertoires in COVID-19. The wider study: Samples of COVID-19 (acute and convalescent) were obtained from the United States, Italy and Spain.

CDR3 length equals 13 residues. The germline V gene has CDR1 MNHEY and CDR2 SVGAGI. With 2 bases clipped from V and 9 bases from J, the junction kept 4 bases outside the gene matches. The sample comprised peripheral blood. The clonotype originates from a woman younger than 35 with acute or convalescent COVID-19. The rearrangement links TRBV6-5 to TRBJ1-2; TRBD1 aligns across 9 bases. The CDR3 sequence: CASSYRDRVRYTF. As DNA, the CDR3 is TGTGCCAGCAGTTACCGGGACAGGGTTCGCTACACCTTC.